The T cell receptor (beta chain) under discussion was sequenced for a study of circulating CD8 cells and anti-PD-1 response in melanoma. In its sample, this clonotype ranks as large. The antigen is unknown. Using approximately 16 ng of total RNA, TCR libraries were made with the QIAseq Immune Repertoire TCR panel. TCRdb independently ran MiXCR on the reads; one entry per CDR3 protein. Of nearly 550 distinct CDR3 sequences in the sample, approximately 4% were seen once. Live CD3+CD8+TCRalphabeta+ cells were sorted into four subsets by PD-1 and/or TIGIT. The study, taken as a whole, reports: At M1, fewer than 8% of TRB clonotypes appeared in multiple subsets. Some patients were treatment-naive; others were previously treated.

Per the germline V gene, CDR1 is LNHDA and CDR2 is SQIVND (reference sequence). CDR3 length: 15 amino acids. With 3 bases removed from V and 3 bases from J, the gap between germline ends came to 14 bases. This chain uses TRBV19 with TRBJ1-1; D is perhaps TRBD1 (5 bases). Sample: CD8+ T cells from PBMCs, taken at baseline or after one month of anti-PD-1 therapy (not recorded which). The TCR originated in a human donor with melanoma. CDR3 coding DNA: TGTGCCAGTAGTATTGTTTGGGGGGGTGACACTGAAGCTTTCTTT. This translates into CASSIVWGGDTEAFF.